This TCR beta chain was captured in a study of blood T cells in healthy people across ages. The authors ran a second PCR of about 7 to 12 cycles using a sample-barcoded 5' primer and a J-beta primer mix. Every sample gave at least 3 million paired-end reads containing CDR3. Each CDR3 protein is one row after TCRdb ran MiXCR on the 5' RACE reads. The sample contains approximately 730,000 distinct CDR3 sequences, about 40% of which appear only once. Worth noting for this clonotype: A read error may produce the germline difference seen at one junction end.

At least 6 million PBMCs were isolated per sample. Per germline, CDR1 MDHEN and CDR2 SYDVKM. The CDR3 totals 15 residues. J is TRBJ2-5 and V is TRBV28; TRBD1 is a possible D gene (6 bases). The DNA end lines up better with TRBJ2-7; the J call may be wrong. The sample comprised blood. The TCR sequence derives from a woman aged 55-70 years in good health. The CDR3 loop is CTSSSPTGSAHEQYF. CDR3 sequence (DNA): TGTACCAGCAGTTCCCCCACAGGGTCCGCCCACGAGCAGTACTTC.